In its sample, the clone carrying this TCR beta chain was seen many times. What it binds is not known. TCRdb ran MiXCR on the reads and lists one entry per CDR3 protein. The table records around 450,000 distinct CDR3 sequences, approximately 10% of them present only once. This sample is part of a study of T cell repertoires in cytomegalovirus infection. Whole-study results and caveats: The ex vivo response showed dominance by HLA-C-restricted CMV-specific TCR beta clonotypes. Pooled public TCR beta family frequency picked out CMV carriers with the relevant HLA.

V gave up 8 bases and J gave up 4 bases, with 18 bases separating them. Germline CDR1 and CDR2: MNHEY and SVGAGI. This CDR3 is 15 amino acids long. This TCR was sampled from a human donor in good health (CMV status not recorded). Some clones in this sample may be carry-over from other donors' samples. Sequencing used PBMCs. V usage is TRBV6-5 and J usage is TRBJ2-1, with D unresolved. This chain's CDR3 is CASPSAEARYNEQFF. The CDR3 nucleotides read TGTGCCAGCCCCAGCGCCGAGGCCCGTTACAATGAGCAGTTCTTC.